In this sample, the clone carrying this T cell receptor (beta chain) turned up a few times. This specimen comes from a study of blood T cells in healthy people across ages. Unmatched junction bases numbered 8, after V lost 4 bases and J lost 5 bases. The CDR3 extends over 15 amino acids. Germline lookup yields CDR1 SGHRS and CDR2 YFSETQ. The second PCR ran about 6 to 12 cycles with a sample-barcoded 5' primer and J-beta primers. TCRdb passed the 5' RACE reads through MiXCR, listing each CDR3 protein once. The table lists around 780,000 distinct CDR3 sequences, roughly 25% of them singletons, with around 2.9% in the top ten. The sample was also reused in another study, on T cells of mothers and their children.

This clonotype originated in a boy aged 5-17 years in good health. The chain joins TRBV5-1 to TRBJ1-1; TRBD1 matches 10 bases. The sequencing sample was made of blood. CDR3: CASSQGQGPGTEAFF. DNA of the CDR3: TGCGCCAGCAGCCAGGGACAGGGGCCGGGAACTGAAGCTTTCTTT.